Listed below are T cell receptor beta chains from one sample, sequenced in a study of glioma-infiltrating T cells after dendritic cell vaccination. Profiled with immunoSEQ multiplex PCR; TCRdb holds only in-frame clones, not every one. In the table there are roughly 100,000 clones, roughly 90% of which are singletons. The source was blood, collected after dendritic cell vaccination. The receptors stem from a human donor with glioblastoma. Both conserved end residues are part of each CDR3. D genes are given only for firm matches. Where a row states a size, it is once, few, many or the class of an expanded clone; other rows omit it.

TRBV29-1	TRBD1	NA	TRBJ1-1	CSGNPGQGTEAFF	TGCAGCGGCAACCCGGGACAGGGGACTGAAGCTTTCTTT
TRBV14	NA	NA	TRBJ1-1	CASSPRAGLMNTEAFF	TGTGCCAGCAGCCCACGGGCAGGGCTAATGAACACTGAAGCTTTCTTT
TRBV9	TRBD2	NA	TRBJ2-5	CASSVVAGGQETQYF	TGTGCCAGCAGCGTAGTTGCGGGGGGCCAAGAGACCCAGTACTTC
TRBV5-5	NA	NA	TRBJ2-2	CASSLSPVTNTGELFF	TGTGCCAGCAGCTTATCCCCGGTAACGAACACCGGGGAGCTGTTTTTT
TRBV2	NA	NA	TRBJ1-5	CASSESGANQPQHF	TGTGCCAGCAGTGAAAGCGGTGCCAATCAGCCCCAGCATTTT
TRBV30	TRBD2	NA	TRBJ2-1	CAWSVLAGGKNEQFF	TGTGCCTGGAGTGTACTAGCGGGAGGGAAGAATGAGCAGTTCTTC
TRBV28	TRBD1	NA	TRBJ2-7	CASSSPQGAGEQYF	TGTGCCAGCAGTTCCCCCCAGGGGGCGGGGGAGCAGTACTTC
TRBV12-2	NA	NA	TRBJ2-1	CASRLWLAGPGGEQFF	TGTGCAAGTCGCTTATGGCTAGCGGGCCCCGGGGGTGAGCAGTTCTTC
TRBV10-3	NA	NA	TRBJ1-3	CAISEFRRSSGNTIYF	TGTGCCATCAGTGAGTTCAGACGGAGCTCTGGAAACACCATATATTTT
TRBV9	NA	NA	TRBJ2-3	CASSVVGDSTDTQYF	TGTGCCAGCAGCGTAGTTGGGGACTCTACAGATACGCAGTATTTT
TRBV7-2	NA	NA	TRBJ1-2	CASSLVDRDYGYTF	TGTGCCAGCAGCTTAGTGGACAGAGACTATGGCTACACCTTC
TRBV7-9	TRBD2	few	TRBJ2-7	CASSPSQGLAAAYEQYF	TGTGCCAGCAGCCCCAGCCAGGGACTAGCGGCTGCCTACGAGCAGTACTTC
TRBV7-9	TRBD2	NA	TRBJ2-3	CASSPFWGGPKDTQYF	TGTGCCAGCAGTCCCTTTTGGGGAGGGCCGAAAGATACGCAGTATTTT